Listed below are T cell receptor beta chains from one sample, sequenced in a study of cytomegalovirus exposure and HLA in healthy donors. Here immunoSEQ multiplex PCR was the method, and the copy in TCRdb shows in-frame clones only, minus some. Of about 130,000 clones listed, roughly 82% were seen once; the top ten hold 11%. The specimen sequenced was PBMCs. The receptors were sampled from a male donor in good health and CMV-seropositive. Each CDR3 is given with its conserved first and last residue. Fields, in order: clone size, V gene, J gene, D gene, CDR3 protein, CDR3 DNA. A D gene is named only where the DNA matches it firmly. Clone sizes are given selectively: once, few, many, or a class where the clone is expanded.

.,TRBV5-8,TRBJ2-5,.,CASSPPGLGETQYF,TGTGCCAGCAGTCCTCCCGGGTTAGGAGAGACCCAGTACTTC
once,TRBV29-1,TRBJ2-5,.,CSVEGTEETQYF,TGCAGCGTTGAAGGGACAGAAGAGACCCAGTACTTC
few,TRBV7-9,TRBJ2-4,TRBD2,CASSLAGLAVGQYF,TGTGCCAGCAGCTTAGCGGGGCTAGCGGTGGGACAGTACTTC
.,TRBV11-3,TRBJ2-3,TRBD1,CASSSRTGGLDTDTQYF,TGTGCCAGCAGCTCCCGGACAGGGGGGCTAGACACAGATACGCAGTATTTT
.,TRBV6-1,TRBJ1-2,.,CASSVLYGYTF,TGTGCCAGCAGTGTTCTCTATGGCTACACCTTC
few,TRBV6-6,TRBJ2-3,TRBD1,CASSLGTEQADTQYF,TGTGCCAGCAGTTTAGGGACAGAACAAGCAGATACGCAGTATTTT
.,TRBV30,TRBJ2-1,.,CAWHSSGNEQFF,TGTGCCTGGCACTCCAGCGGAAATGAGCAGTTCTTC
.,TRBV15,TRBJ1-3,.,CATSRDRASGNTIYF,TGTGCCACCAGCAGAGACAGGGCCTCCGGAAACACCATATATTTT
.,TRBV27,TRBJ2-7,.,CASSLLRLGPVNEQYF,TGTGCCAGCAGTTTACTCCGTCTGGGGCCGGTAAACGAGCAGTACTTC
.,TRBV4-2,TRBJ2-7,TRBD2,CASSHPSYQAIAGRFYEQYF,TGTGCCAGCAGCCACCCCAGTTATCAGGCGATAGCGGGGAGGTTCTACGAGCAGTACTTC
.,TRBV5-1,TRBJ2-6,.,CASSLKAGVPGANVLTF,TGCGCCAGCAGCTTGAAGGCAGGGGTGCCCGGGGCCAACGTCCTGACTTTC
.,TRBV18,TRBJ2-1,TRBD2,CASSRLAGANEQFF,TGTGCCAGCTCTAGACTAGCGGGGGCCAATGAGCAGTTCTTC
.,TRBV7-2,TRBJ2-3,.,CASSFTQADTQYF,TGTGCCAGCAGCTTCACACAGGCGGATACGCAGTATTTT